The rows below give T cell receptor beta chains drawn from one sample of a study of blood T cell repertoires in COVID-19. Profiling relied on immunoSEQ multiplex PCR, and the TCRdb table lists in-frame clones only, not all of them. The repertoire holds 150,000 or so clones, with 65% to 85% as singletons. Sequenced input: PBMCs or T cells enriched from blood (not recorded which). These receptors came from a man aged 65-85 years who had been exposed to COVID-19. Each CDR3 is given with its conserved first and last residue. D genes are given only for firm matches. Clone sizes are given selectively: once, few, many, or a class where the clone is expanded.

CDR3aa: CASSFSTGGTTNEKLFF
CDR3nt: TGCGCCAGCAGCTTCTCTACAGGGGGCACCACTAATGAAAAACTGTTTTTT
d_gene: TRBD1
abundance: .
v_gene: TRBV5-1
j_gene: TRBJ1-4

CDR3aa: CASSSAPTSGQETQYF
CDR3nt: TGTGCCAGCAGCTCCGCCCCGACTAGCGGGCAAGAGACCCAGTACTTC
d_gene: TRBD2
abundance: .
v_gene: TRBV7-2
j_gene: TRBJ2-5

CDR3aa: CAWSYTLAGTGTSGYTF
CDR3nt: TGTGCCTGGAGTTACACCCTAGCCGGGACAGGGACGAGTGGCTACACCTTC
d_gene: TRBD1
abundance: few
v_gene: TRBV30
j_gene: TRBJ1-2

CDR3aa: CASSVDLRNTEAFF
CDR3nt: TGTGCCAGCAGCGTAGATCTGAGGAACACTGAAGCTTTCTTT
d_gene: .
abundance: .
v_gene: TRBV9
j_gene: TRBJ1-1

CDR3aa: CASSLGAGSTNTIYF
CDR3nt: TGCGCCAGCAGCTTAGGGGCCGGGAGCACAAACACCATATATTTT
d_gene: .
abundance: .
v_gene: TRBV5-1
j_gene: TRBJ1-3

CDR3aa: CASSSSGLPSSYEQYF
CDR3nt: TGTGCCAGCAGTTCATCGGGTCTTCCTTCCTCCTACGAGCAGTACTTC
d_gene: .
abundance: .
v_gene: TRBV28
j_gene: TRBJ2-7

CDR3aa: CASSPRQGGTYGYTF
CDR3nt: TGTGCCAGCAGCCCCCGACAGGGAGGTACCTATGGCTACACCTTC
d_gene: TRBD1
abundance: .
v_gene: TRBV7-2
j_gene: TRBJ1-2

CDR3aa: CASSPLAQSTDTQYF
CDR3nt: TGTGCCAGCAGCCCACTAGCGCAAAGCACAGATACGCAGTATTTT
d_gene: TRBD2
abundance: .
v_gene: TRBV3-1/TRBV3-2
j_gene: TRBJ2-3

CDR3aa: CSVEVLRGSLPGELFF
CDR3nt: TGCAGCGTTGAAGTACTTCGCGGGAGTCTCCCCGGGGAGCTGTTTTTT
d_gene: TRBD2
abundance: .
v_gene: TRBV29-1
j_gene: TRBJ2-2

CDR3aa: CASSSPAGGPNTQYF
CDR3nt: TGTGCCAGCAGTTCCCCAGCGGGAGGGCCAAATACGCAGTATTTT
d_gene: TRBD2
abundance: .
v_gene: TRBV28
j_gene: TRBJ2-3

CDR3aa: CASRTQGDTEAFF
CDR3nt: TGTGCCAGCAGAACGCAGGGGGACACTGAAGCTTTCTTT
d_gene: TRBD1
abundance: .
v_gene: TRBV28
j_gene: TRBJ1-1

CDR3aa: CASGPPNREGGYTF
CDR3nt: TGCGCCAGCGGCCCCCCCAACAGGGAGGGAGGCTACACCTTC
d_gene: .
abundance: .
v_gene: TRBV5-1
j_gene: TRBJ1-2

CDR3aa: CASSSTGAGFEQYF
CDR3nt: TGTGCCAGCAGCTCCACAGGAGCGGGGTTCGAGCAGTACTTC
d_gene: TRBD2
abundance: once
v_gene: TRBV7-2
j_gene: TRBJ2-7

CDR3aa: CASSLLQRNTEAFF
CDR3nt: TGTGCCAGCAGTTTATTACAAAGGAACACTGAAGCTTTCTTT
d_gene: .
abundance: .
v_gene: TRBV27
j_gene: TRBJ1-1

CDR3aa: CASSFSGQGNTEAFF
CDR3nt: TGTGCCAGCAGCTTTTCGGGACAGGGGAACACTGAAGCTTTCTTT
d_gene: TRBD1
abundance: .
v_gene: TRBV5-5
j_gene: TRBJ1-1

CDR3aa: CASIPGQGHTGELFF
CDR3nt: TGTGCCAGTATTCCGGGACAGGGGCACACCGGGGAGCTGTTTTTT
d_gene: TRBD1
abundance: .
v_gene: TRBV19
j_gene: TRBJ2-2

CDR3aa: CASSLDWGPSYEQYF
CDR3nt: TGCGCCAGCAGCTTGGATTGGGGCCCCTCCTACGAGCAGTACTTC
d_gene: .
abundance: .
v_gene: TRBV5-1
j_gene: TRBJ2-7

CDR3aa: CNVIASRGQGSAQYF
CDR3nt: TGCAACGTAATCGCCTCCCGGGGACAGGGATCGGCCCAGTACTTC
d_gene: TRBD1
abundance: .
v_gene: TRBV29-1
j_gene: TRBJ2-5

CDR3aa: CASSYARGGYTF
CDR3nt: TGTGCCAGCAGTTACGCAAGGGGGGGCTACACCTTC
d_gene: .
abundance: .
v_gene: TRBV6-5
j_gene: TRBJ1-2

CDR3aa: CASLSGGYTDTQYF
CDR3nt: TGTGCCAGCCTGAGCGGGGGGTACACAGATACGCAGTATTTT
d_gene: TRBD2
abundance: .
v_gene: TRBV6-5
j_gene: TRBJ2-3

CDR3aa: CASSLGLLTDTQYF
CDR3nt: TGTGCCAGCAGTCTCGGACTCCTCACAGATACGCAGTATTTT
d_gene: .
abundance: .
v_gene: TRBV28
j_gene: TRBJ2-3

CDR3aa: CASTFAGGVTDTQYF
CDR3nt: TGTGCCAGCACCTTCGCGGGAGGAGTCACAGATACGCAGTATTTT
d_gene: TRBD2
abundance: .
v_gene: TRBV27
j_gene: TRBJ2-3

CDR3aa: CATSLAGYTDTQYF
CDR3nt: TGTGCCACCTCTCTAGCGGGTTACACAGATACGCAGTATTTT
d_gene: TRBD2
abundance: .
v_gene: TRBV10-3
j_gene: TRBJ2-3

CDR3aa: CASRDRPRVYEQYF
CDR3nt: TGCGCCAGCAGGGACAGGCCTAGGGTCTACGAGCAGTACTTC
d_gene: TRBD1
abundance: .
v_gene: TRBV23-1
j_gene: TRBJ2-7

CDR3aa: CASSEGQGFYEQYF
CDR3nt: TGTGCCAGCAGTGAGGGACAGGGCTTCTACGAGCAGTACTTC
d_gene: TRBD1
abundance: once
v_gene: TRBV2
j_gene: TRBJ2-7

CDR3aa: CASSQDSGDHNYGYTF
CDR3nt: TGCGCCAGCAGCCAAGATTCGGGGGACCATAACTATGGCTACACCTTC
d_gene: .
abundance: once
v_gene: TRBV4-3
j_gene: TRBJ1-2

CDR3aa: CASSEFWRGGTGELFF
CDR3nt: TGTGCCAGCAGTGAATTCTGGAGGGGAGGGACCGGGGAGCTGTTTTTT
d_gene: TRBD2
abundance: .
v_gene: TRBV2
j_gene: TRBJ2-2

CDR3aa: CATSEEQGESYNSPLHF
CDR3nt: TGTGCCACCAGTGAAGAACAGGGGGAATCCTATAATTCACCCCTCCACTTT
d_gene: TRBD1
abundance: .
v_gene: TRBV24-1
j_gene: TRBJ1-6

CDR3aa: CASSQVAGGGTDTQYF
CDR3nt: TGCGCCAGCAGCCAAGTAGCGGGGGGAGGCACAGATACGCAGTATTTT
d_gene: TRBD2
abundance: .
v_gene: TRBV4-1
j_gene: TRBJ2-3

CDR3aa: CASGRQGNTGELFF
CDR3nt: TGTGCCAGCGGGAGACAGGGGAACACCGGGGAGCTGTTTTTT
d_gene: TRBD1
abundance: .
v_gene: TRBV27
j_gene: TRBJ2-2

CDR3aa: CASQRTGGYEQYF
CDR3nt: TGTGCCAGCCAAAGGACGGGGGGATACGAGCAGTACTTC
d_gene: TRBD2
abundance: .
v_gene: TRBV27
j_gene: TRBJ2-7

CDR3aa: CASSPQVGRDNQPQHF
CDR3nt: TGTGCCAGCTCACCACAGGTTGGCAGGGACAATCAGCCCCAGCATTTT
d_gene: .
abundance: .
v_gene: TRBV18
j_gene: TRBJ1-5

CDR3aa: CASSYQPPGGAGELFF
CDR3nt: TGTGCCAGCAGTTACCAGCCCCCCGGAGGGGCCGGGGAGCTGTTTTTT
d_gene: .
abundance: .
v_gene: TRBV6-5
j_gene: TRBJ2-2

CDR3aa: CASSSLEAYNEQFF
CDR3nt: TGTGCCAGCAGCTCACTTGAGGCGTACAATGAGCAGTTCTTC
d_gene: .
abundance: .
v_gene: TRBV11-2
j_gene: TRBJ2-1

CDR3aa: CASSPLSGSDEQYF
CDR3nt: TGTGCCAGCTCACCATTAAGCGGGAGCGACGAGCAGTACTTC
d_gene: TRBD2
abundance: .
v_gene: TRBV18
j_gene: TRBJ2-7

CDR3aa: CASSLVGQGGTEAFF
CDR3nt: TGCGCCAGCAGCTTGGTTGGACAGGGGGGGACTGAAGCTTTCTTT
d_gene: TRBD1
abundance: .
v_gene: TRBV5-1
j_gene: TRBJ1-1

CDR3aa: CASAGPGQGLFSGANVLTF
CDR3nt: TGTGCCAGCGCAGGCCCGGGACAGGGTCTATTCTCCGGGGCCAACGTCCTGACTTTC
d_gene: TRBD1
abundance: once
v_gene: TRBV27
j_gene: TRBJ2-6

CDR3aa: CASSHATGGKVYTF
CDR3nt: TGTGCCAGCAGCCATGCTACAGGGGGAAAAGTCTACACCTTC
d_gene: TRBD1
abundance: .
v_gene: TRBV3-1/TRBV3-2
j_gene: TRBJ1-2

CDR3aa: CASRSDRVGQPQHF
CDR3nt: TGTGCCAGCAGATCAGACAGGGTGGGGCAGCCCCAGCATTTT
d_gene: TRBD1
abundance: once
v_gene: TRBV6-6
j_gene: TRBJ1-5

CDR3aa: CASSQDPARGRDEKLFF
CDR3nt: TGCGCCAGCAGCCAAGACCCCGCCAGGGGGCGCGATGAAAAACTGTTTTTT
d_gene: TRBD1
abundance: .
v_gene: TRBV4-3
j_gene: TRBJ1-4

CDR3aa: CASSLDSNYGYTF
CDR3nt: TGTGCCAGCAGTTTAGACAGTAACTATGGCTACACCTTC
d_gene: .
abundance: .
v_gene: TRBV2
j_gene: TRBJ1-2

CDR3aa: CASSSLGPSYEQYF
CDR3nt: TGTGCCAGCAGCTCTTTGGGCCCCTCCTACGAGCAGTACTTC
d_gene: .
abundance: .
v_gene: TRBV11-1
j_gene: TRBJ2-7

CDR3aa: CASSLGREEAFF
CDR3nt: TGTGCCAGCAGCTTAGGTCGGGAGGAAGCTTTCTTT
d_gene: .
abundance: .
v_gene: TRBV7-9
j_gene: TRBJ1-1

CDR3aa: CAPWAYWANSPLHF
CDR3nt: TGTGCCCCCTGGGCCTATTGGGCAAATTCACCCCTCCACTTT
d_gene: .
abundance: once
v_gene: TRBV5-6
j_gene: TRBJ1-6

CDR3aa: CASSLGRGTGVMNTEAFF
CDR3nt: TGCGCCAGCAGCTTGGGGCGAGGGACAGGGGTCATGAACACTGAAGCTTTCTTT
d_gene: TRBD1
abundance: .
v_gene: TRBV5-1
j_gene: TRBJ1-1

CDR3aa: CASSRQRDRADTEAFF
CDR3nt: TGTGCCAGTAGTAGACAGAGGGACAGGGCGGACACTGAAGCTTTCTTT
d_gene: TRBD1
abundance: once
v_gene: TRBV19
j_gene: TRBJ1-1

CDR3aa: CASSLGQGARTEAFF
CDR3nt: TGTGCCAGCAGCTTGGGGCAGGGGGCGCGGACTGAAGCTTTCTTT
d_gene: TRBD1
abundance: .
v_gene: TRBV5-4
j_gene: TRBJ1-1

CDR3aa: CASSISGNRSPTYEQYF
CDR3nt: TGTGCCAGCAGTATAAGCGGGAACCGGTCCCCTACCTACGAGCAGTACTTC
d_gene: TRBD2
abundance: .
v_gene: TRBV27
j_gene: TRBJ2-7

CDR3aa: CASIGDRATHGELFF
CDR3nt: TGTGCCAGCATCGGCGACAGGGCCACCCACGGGGAGCTGTTTTTT
d_gene: TRBD1
abundance: .
v_gene: TRBV6-5
j_gene: TRBJ2-2

CDR3aa: CASRTGQASSYEQYF
CDR3nt: TGTGCCAGCAGGACAGGACAGGCGAGCTCCTACGAGCAGTACTTC
d_gene: TRBD1
abundance: few
v_gene: TRBV28
j_gene: TRBJ2-7